These 5 T cell receptor beta chains share one sample of origin, sequenced in a study of cytomegalovirus exposure and HLA in healthy donors. Use of 60 Vbeta and 13 Jbeta primers characterized the PCR. The protocol was immunoSEQ multiplex PCR, while the TCRdb copy is restricted to in-frame clones and leaves out a portion. The sample contains some 200,000 clones, roughly 77% of which appear only once. Sequenced material: PBMCs. The receptors were sampled from a male donor in good health and CMV-seropositive.

The chain links TRBV7-2 to TRBJ1-2, with TRBD1 as a possible D gene (5 bases). Germline V gives CDR1 SGHTA, CDR2 FQGNSA. The CDR3 sequence is 14 residues long. V lost 0 bases to trimming and J lost 8 bases, with 13 bases between them. Written as DNA, the CDR3 is TGTGCCAGCAGCTTAGCAGCCAGGGTGGAGGGCTACACCTTC. It is translated as CASSLAARVEGYTF.

The chain carries TRBV5-6 and TRBJ2-7, with 8 bases aligning to TRBD1. J gave up 1 base and V 4 bases, and 10 bases lay outside the gene matches. Germline CDR1 is SGHDT and CDR2 is YYEEEE. The CDR3 spans 16 residues. The CDR3 region has the DNA TGTGCCAGCAGCCCAGAACGACAGGGGCAGTCCTACGAGCAGTACTTC. Translation gives CASSPERQGQSYEQYF.

This chain joins TRBV7-2 and TRBJ1-6, with D perhaps matching TRBD1 (5 bases). CDR1 is SGHTA, CDR2 FQGNSA, per germline. V was cut by 0 bases and J by 8 bases, with 11 bases left in between. This CDR3 is built from 15 residues. CDR3 nucleotides: TGTGCCAGCAGCTTAGCCTCCAGGGTCGATTCACCCCTCCACTTT. Amino acids: CASSLASRVDSPLHF. The full variable domain, in which reference TRBV7-2 and TRBJ1-6 provide the parts outside the CDR3, is GAGVSQSPSNKVTEKGKDVELRCDPISGHTALYWYRQSLGQGLEFLIYFQGNSAPDKSGLPSDRFSAERTGGSVSTLTIQRTQQEDSAVYLCASSLASRVDSPLHFGNGTRLTVT.

This sequence joins TRBV5-1 and TRBJ2-5; 9 bases fit TRBD1. The junction had 6 bases not matched to a gene; V was cut back by 4 bases and J by 5 bases. CDR1 SGHRS and CDR2 YFSETQ come from the germline V gene. The CDR3 has 14 amino acids. CDR3 loop: CASSRGQGSETQYF. The CDR3 region has the DNA TGCGCCAGCAGCAGGGGACAGGGATCGGAGACCCAGTACTTC.

V is TRBV2 and J is TRBJ1-5, with 8 bases fitting TRBD1. Germline trimming cut 7 bases from V and 5 bases from J; bases unmatched to any gene: 16. The CDR3 runs to 17 residues. The germline V gene encodes CDR1 SNHLY and CDR2 FYNNEI. The CDR3 sequence is CASTLTGAGVRDQPQHF. The CDR3 coding sequence is TGTGCCAGCACCTTGACAGGGGCCGGGGTGAGGGATCAGCCCCAGCATTTT.